The TCR beta chain under discussion was sequenced for a study of blood T cell repertoires in COVID-19. Libraries were prepared by immunoSEQ multiplex PCR; TCRdb keeps only in-frame clonotypes and omits some of them. This table has about 170,000 clones, around four fifths appearing once. The CDR3 runs 16 residues. Looked up from germline, CDR1 is LNHDA and CDR2 is SQIVND (reference sequence). J was trimmed by 3 bases and V by 1 base; bases with no gene match: 5. This chain joins TRBV19 and TRBJ1-5; 8 bases match TRBD1. The receptor was isolated from a woman aged 80 or older with COVID-19, enrolled during active disease. The material sequenced was peripheral blood. The DNA for the CDR3 is TGTGCCAGTAGTATAGGGGACAGGATAATCAATCAGCCCCAGCATTTT. Encoded protein: CASSIGDRIINQPQHF.